The subject of this entry is one TCR beta chain. This clone has a single count. Its target antigen remains unknown. No qualities accompany the bases; no much larger clone lies one base away. The data stem from a study of shared clonotypes between healthy human individuals (dated by TCRdb to 2018 to 2020). Turning to the overall study: The cohort included three men and a couple of women between 18 and 49 years of age. For each donor, three plates each were used for CD4 naive and CD4 memory, two plates were used for CD8 naive, and one plate was used for CD8 memory. The study deeply sequenced blood TCR repertoires of roughly five healthy adults to estimate repertoire size and the extent of clonotype sharing between individuals. Different laboratories and diverse techniques were used to prepare libraries and sequence TCR repertoires, to increase sequencing depth and limit assay-specific biases. Between about 0.8 and 8.9 billion PBMCs per donor were obtained by leukapheresis. The full study reports these points: Based on pairwise subsampling, the degree of clonotype sharing among donors was expected to be affected by sequencing depth. Even with the large sequencing depth, rarefaction of the sorted-subset datasets indicated that sequencing was incomplete. Compared with non-shared clonotypes, the clonotypes found in all four sorted-subset donors had higher generation probabilities. Across several donors, roughly 5.4% of naive CD4, 3.5% of naive CD8, about 2.3% of memory CD4, and approximately 0.42% of memory CD8 clonotypes were shared. Naive subsets generally had larger estimated clonotype richness than memory subsets. The genetic and exposure-history diversity represented was limited by the small number of donors. Sampling was restricted to blood, and TCR repertoires in tissues likely differ from the TCR repertoires found in blood.

Using the deep immunoSEQ assay, multiplex PCR amplified TCR CDR3 regions from genomic DNA. For each cell subset, the extracted genomic DNA was distributed evenly across all wells of several immunoSEQ 96-well plates, and each plate served as one replicate. For sorted subsets, around 0.2 ug of genomic DNA, equivalent to around 30,000 T cell genomes, went into each replicate PCR. Purified libraries were measured with a Qubit 3.0 fluorometer, size-checked on a Bioanalyzer 2100, and measured again with the KAPA Library Quantification kit. Each immunoSEQ 96-well plate was sequenced on its own single-read 150-cycle Illumina NextSeq 550 flow cell. In the paper's pipeline: Because only junctional sequences without quality scores were contained in the immunoSEQ output, filtering matching that applied to full-length reads could not be performed. Sequences were annotated with PyIR, a Python wrapper for IgBLAST v1.9, and V/J genes and CDR3 were assigned using IMGT germline references. Reads were removed for weak V/J assignments (E-value above 1e-6), missing CDR3, stop codons, out-of-frame junctions, or ambiguous translated residues. A V3J clonotype was defined by an identical inferred V gene, J gene, and CDR3 amino acid sequence. The percentage overlap between two repertoires was calculated by dividing the number of shared unique clonotypes by the size of the smaller repertoire. Repertoire richness was assessed with RTK rarefaction, the Chao1 estimator, and Recon v2.1 estimates of unobserved clonotypes. For all TCRbeta clonotypes obtained by the gDNA method from four donors, generation probabilities were computed with OLGA. TCRdb holds this immuneACCESS table with in-frame rearrangements only. Some clones are missing; in checked studies, unresolved V genes explain under half, and the rest has no known cause. From that table come the V and J calls and clone size; the DNA was used to work out D and trimming. The sample has about 2.2 million clones on record, around 93% of them singletons. More than 1.5% of the sample goes to the ten largest clones.

CD8 naive samples consisted of CD45RO-negative cells that were positively selected for CCR7, yielding a CD45RA+CCR7+ population without TemRA cells. The donors were healthy, HIV-negative adults who had no recently reported acute infections or vaccinations. All donors were Caucasian adults living in Nashville, Tennessee, USA. Blood was collected by leukapheresis, and PBMCs were isolated by Ficoll-Histopaque density gradient centrifugation and then cryopreserved in liquid nitrogen vapor phase. Analytical flow cytometry was used to check the purity and quantity of every magnetically sorted T cell population. Genomic DNA was isolated from every sorted fraction and measured by UV absorbance on a Nanodrop 2000c. The germline V gene yields MDHEN for CDR1 and SYDVKM for CDR2. Including cysteine and phenylalanine, the CDR3 has 18 amino acids. Here the CDR3 DNA is all that survives: 54 bases in frame from base 1. Unmatched junction bases come to 12, with V trimmed by 5 bases and J by 2 bases.

The sequenced sample consisted of naive CD8+ T cells from PBMCs. This sample's cell subset or site label indicates: CD45RA+CCR7+. The clonotype comes from a man aged 18-30 years in good health. Some clones in this sample may be carry-over from other donors' samples. The chain uses TRBV28 and TRBJ2-3; 11 bases in the middle match TRBD2. The DNA sequence is as follows: TGTGCCAGCAGTCCCTACCCCGGGGGACTAGCGGCCACAGATACGCAGTATTTT. Its product reads: CASSPYPGGLAATDTQYF. The entire variable domain, with the stretches around the CDR3 drawn from the reference TRBV28 and TRBJ2-3 proteins, is DVKVTQSSRYLVKRTGEKVFLECVQDMDHENMFWYRQDPGLGLRLIYFSYDVKMKEKGDIPEGYSVSREKKERFSLILESASTNQTSMYLCASSPYPGGLAATDTQYFGPGTRLTVL.